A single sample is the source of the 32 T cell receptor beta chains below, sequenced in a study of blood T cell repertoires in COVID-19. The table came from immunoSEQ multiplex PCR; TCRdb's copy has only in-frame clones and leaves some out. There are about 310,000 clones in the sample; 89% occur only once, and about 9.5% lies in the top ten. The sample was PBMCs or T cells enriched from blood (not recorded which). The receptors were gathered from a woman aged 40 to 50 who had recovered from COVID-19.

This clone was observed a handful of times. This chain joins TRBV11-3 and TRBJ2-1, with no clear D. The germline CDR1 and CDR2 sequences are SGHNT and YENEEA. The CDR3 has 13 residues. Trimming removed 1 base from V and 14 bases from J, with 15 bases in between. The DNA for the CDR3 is TGTGCCAGCAGCTTAGTCGGGTCTACCGAGGAGTTCTTC. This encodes CASSLVGSTEEFF. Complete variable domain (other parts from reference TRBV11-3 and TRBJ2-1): EAGVVQSPRYKIIEKKQPVAFWCNPISGHNTLYWYLQNLGQGPELLIRYENEEAVDDSQLPKDRFSAERLKGVDSTLKIQPAELGDSAVYLCASSLVGSTEEFFGPGTRLTVL.

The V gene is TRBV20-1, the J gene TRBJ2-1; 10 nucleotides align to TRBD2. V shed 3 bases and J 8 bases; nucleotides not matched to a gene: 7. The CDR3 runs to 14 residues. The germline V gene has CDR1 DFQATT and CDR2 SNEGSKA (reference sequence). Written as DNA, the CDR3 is TGCAGTGCTAGTGGTCTAGCGGGGGTGGATGAGCAGTTCTTC. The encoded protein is CSASGLAGVDEQFF.

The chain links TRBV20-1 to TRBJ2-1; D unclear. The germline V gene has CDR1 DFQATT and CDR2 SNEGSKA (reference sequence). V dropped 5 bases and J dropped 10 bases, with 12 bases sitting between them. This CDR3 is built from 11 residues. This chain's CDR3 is CSAGTQREQFF. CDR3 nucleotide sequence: TGCAGTGCTGGCACCCAGAGGGAGCAGTTCTTC.

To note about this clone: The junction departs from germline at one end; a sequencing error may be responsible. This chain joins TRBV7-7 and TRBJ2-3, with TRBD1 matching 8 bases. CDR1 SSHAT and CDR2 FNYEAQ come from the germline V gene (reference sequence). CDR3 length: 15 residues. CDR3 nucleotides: TGTGCTAGCAGCTTAAGGACAGGGAACACAGATACGCAGTATTTT. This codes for CASSLRTGNTDTQYF.

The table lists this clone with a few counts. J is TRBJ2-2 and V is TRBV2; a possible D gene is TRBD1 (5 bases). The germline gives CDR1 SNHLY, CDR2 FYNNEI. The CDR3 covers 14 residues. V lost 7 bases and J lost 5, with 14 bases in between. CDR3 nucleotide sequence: TGTGCCAGCACGACAGTAATCGTGACCGGGGAGCTGTTTTTT. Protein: CASTTVIVTGELFF.

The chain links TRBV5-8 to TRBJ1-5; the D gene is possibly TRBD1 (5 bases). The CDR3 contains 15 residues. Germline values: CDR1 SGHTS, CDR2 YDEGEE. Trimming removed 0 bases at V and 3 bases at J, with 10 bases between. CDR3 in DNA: TGTGCCAGCAGCTTGGTCAGGGTTGACAATCAGCCCCAGCATTTT. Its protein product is CASSLVRVDNQPQHF.

In DNA form, the CDR3 reads TGTGCCAGCAGCTTAGGCCAGGGGGCTTACGAGCAGTACTTC. Translation: CASSLGQGAYEQYF. The V and J genes are TRBV7-2 and TRBJ2-7; 8 bases agree with TRBD1. CDR3 length: 14 residues. The germline gives CDR1 SGHTA, CDR2 FQGNSA. Trimming at V came to 1 base and at J to 4 bases, leaving 3 bases not matched to a gene.

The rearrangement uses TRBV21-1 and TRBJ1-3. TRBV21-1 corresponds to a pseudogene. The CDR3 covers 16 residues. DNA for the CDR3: TGTGCCAGCGCAGGGAACGGGAGCCTCTCTGGAAACACCATATATTTT. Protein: CASAGNGSLSGNTIYF.

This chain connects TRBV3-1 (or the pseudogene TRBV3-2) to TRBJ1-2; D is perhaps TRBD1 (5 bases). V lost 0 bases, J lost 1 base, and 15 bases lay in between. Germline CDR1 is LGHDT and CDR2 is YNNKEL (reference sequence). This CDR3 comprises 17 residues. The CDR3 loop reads CASSQDHVGASNYGYTF. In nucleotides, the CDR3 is TGTGCCAGCAGCCAAGATCACGTAGGGGCCAGTAACTATGGCTACACCTTC.

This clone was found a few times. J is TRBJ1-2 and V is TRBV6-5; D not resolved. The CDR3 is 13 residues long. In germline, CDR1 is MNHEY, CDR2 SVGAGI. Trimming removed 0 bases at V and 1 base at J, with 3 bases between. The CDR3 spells CASSYSSNYGYTF. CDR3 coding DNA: TGTGCCAGCAGTTACTCGAGTAACTATGGCTACACCTTC.

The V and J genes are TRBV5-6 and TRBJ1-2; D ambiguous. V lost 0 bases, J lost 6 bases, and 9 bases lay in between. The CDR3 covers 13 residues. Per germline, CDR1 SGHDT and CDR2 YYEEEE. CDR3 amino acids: CASSLAGRNGYTF. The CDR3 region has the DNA TGTGCCAGCAGCTTGGCGGGGAGGAATGGCTACACCTTC.

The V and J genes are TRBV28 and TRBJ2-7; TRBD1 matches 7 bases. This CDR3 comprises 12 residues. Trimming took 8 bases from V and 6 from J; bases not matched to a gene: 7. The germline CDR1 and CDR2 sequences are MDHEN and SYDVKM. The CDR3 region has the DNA TGTGCCAGCGGAAACAGGGGTCGCGAGCAGTACTTC. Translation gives CASGNRGREQYF.

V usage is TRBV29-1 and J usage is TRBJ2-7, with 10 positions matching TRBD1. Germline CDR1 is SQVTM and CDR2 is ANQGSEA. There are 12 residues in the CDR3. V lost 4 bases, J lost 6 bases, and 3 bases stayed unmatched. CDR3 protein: CSVGWDRGEQYF. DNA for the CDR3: TGCAGCGTTGGTTGGGACAGGGGCGAGCAGTACTTC.

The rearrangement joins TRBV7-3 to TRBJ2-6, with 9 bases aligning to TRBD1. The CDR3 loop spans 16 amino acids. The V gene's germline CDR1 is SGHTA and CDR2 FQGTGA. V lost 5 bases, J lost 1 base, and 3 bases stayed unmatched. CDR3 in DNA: TGTGCCAGCAGCGACAGGGGGTATTCTGGGGCCAACGTCCTGACTTTC. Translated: CASSDRGYSGANVLTF.

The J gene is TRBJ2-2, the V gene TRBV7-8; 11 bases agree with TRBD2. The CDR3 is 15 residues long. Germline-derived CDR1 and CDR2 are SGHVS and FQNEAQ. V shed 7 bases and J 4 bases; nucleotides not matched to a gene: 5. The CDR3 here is CASTPTSGITGELFF. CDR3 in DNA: TGTGCCAGCACCCCGACTAGCGGGATCACCGGGGAGCTGTTTTTT.

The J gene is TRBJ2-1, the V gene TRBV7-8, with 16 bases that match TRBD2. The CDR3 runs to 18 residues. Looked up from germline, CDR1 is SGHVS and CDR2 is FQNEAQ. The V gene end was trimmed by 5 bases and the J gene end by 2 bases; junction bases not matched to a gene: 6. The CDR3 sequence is CASSPGLAGGPPYNEQFF. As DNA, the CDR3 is TGTGCCAGCAGCCCGGGACTAGCGGGAGGGCCGCCCTACAATGAGCAGTTCTTC. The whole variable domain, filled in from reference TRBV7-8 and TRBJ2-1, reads GAGVSQSPRYKVAKRGQDVALRCDPISGHVSLFWYQQALGQGPEFLTYFQNEAQLDKSGLPSDRFFAERPEGSVSTLKIQRTQQEDSAVYLCASSPGLAGGPPYNEQFFGPGTRLTVL.

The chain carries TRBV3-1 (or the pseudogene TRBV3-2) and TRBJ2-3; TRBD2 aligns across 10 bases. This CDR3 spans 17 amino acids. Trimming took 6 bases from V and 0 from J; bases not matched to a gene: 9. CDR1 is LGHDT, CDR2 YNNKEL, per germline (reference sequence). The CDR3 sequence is CASRRTSGTASTDTQYF. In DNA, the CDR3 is TGTGCCAGCAGACGAACTAGCGGGACTGCTAGCACAGATACGCAGTATTTT.

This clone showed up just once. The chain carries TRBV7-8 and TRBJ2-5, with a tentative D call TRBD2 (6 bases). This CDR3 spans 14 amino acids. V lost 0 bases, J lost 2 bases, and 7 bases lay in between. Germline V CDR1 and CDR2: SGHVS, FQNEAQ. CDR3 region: CASSLAGTQETQYF. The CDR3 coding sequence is TGTGCCAGCAGCTTAGCCGGGACTCAAGAGACCCAGTACTTC.

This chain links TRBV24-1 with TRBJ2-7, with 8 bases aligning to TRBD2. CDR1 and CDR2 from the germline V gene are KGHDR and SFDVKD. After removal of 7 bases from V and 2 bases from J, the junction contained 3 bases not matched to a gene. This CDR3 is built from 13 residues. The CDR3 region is CATSRGGAYEQYF. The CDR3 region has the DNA TGTGCCACCAGCCGGGGGGGGGCCTACGAGCAGTACTTC.

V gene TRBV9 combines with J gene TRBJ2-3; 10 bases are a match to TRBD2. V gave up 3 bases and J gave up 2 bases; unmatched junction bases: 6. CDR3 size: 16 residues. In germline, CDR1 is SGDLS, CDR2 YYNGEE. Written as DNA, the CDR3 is TGTGCCAGCAGCGCGTTAGCGGGGGGACTCACAGATACGCAGTATTTT. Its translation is CASSALAGGLTDTQYF.

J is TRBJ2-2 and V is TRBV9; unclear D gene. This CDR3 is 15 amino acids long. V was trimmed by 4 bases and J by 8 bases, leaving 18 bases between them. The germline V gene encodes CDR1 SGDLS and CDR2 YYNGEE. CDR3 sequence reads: CASSSQASRGGELFF. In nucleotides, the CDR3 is TGTGCCAGCAGCTCTCAGGCCAGCCGTGGAGGGGAGCTGTTTTTT.

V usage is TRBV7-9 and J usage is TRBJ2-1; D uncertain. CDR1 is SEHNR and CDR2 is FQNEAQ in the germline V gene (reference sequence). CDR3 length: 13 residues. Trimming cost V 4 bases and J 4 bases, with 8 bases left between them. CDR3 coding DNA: TGTGCCAGCAGCTCGACATCGTACAATGAGCAGTTCTTC. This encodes CASSSTSYNEQFF.

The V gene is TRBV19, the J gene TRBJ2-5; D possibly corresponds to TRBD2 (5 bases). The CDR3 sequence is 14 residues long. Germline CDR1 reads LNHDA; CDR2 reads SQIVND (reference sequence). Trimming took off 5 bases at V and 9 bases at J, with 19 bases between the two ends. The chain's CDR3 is CASSSHLAALAQYF. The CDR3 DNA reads TGTGCCAGTAGTTCGCACCTAGCCGCCCTCGCCCAGTACTTC. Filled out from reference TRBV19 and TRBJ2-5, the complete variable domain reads DGGITQSPKYLFRKEGQNVTLSCEQNLNHDAMYWYRQDPGQGLRLIYYSQIVNDFQKGDIAEGYSVSREKKESFPLTVTSAQKNPTAFYLCASSSHLAALAQYFGPGTRLLVL.

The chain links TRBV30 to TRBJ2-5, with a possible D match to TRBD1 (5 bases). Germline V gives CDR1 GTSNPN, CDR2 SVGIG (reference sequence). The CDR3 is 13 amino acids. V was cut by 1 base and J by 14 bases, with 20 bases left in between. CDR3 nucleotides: TGTGCCTGGAGTGAAAAAGGAACCTTAGGGGCTTACTTC. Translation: CAWSEKGTLGAYF.

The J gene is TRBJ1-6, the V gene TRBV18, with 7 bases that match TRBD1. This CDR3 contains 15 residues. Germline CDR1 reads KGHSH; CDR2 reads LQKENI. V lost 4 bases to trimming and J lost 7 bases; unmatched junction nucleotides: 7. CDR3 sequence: CASSLSTGRNSPLHF. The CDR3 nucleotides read TGTGCCAGCTCACTTTCGACAGGGAGGAATTCACCCCTCCACTTT.

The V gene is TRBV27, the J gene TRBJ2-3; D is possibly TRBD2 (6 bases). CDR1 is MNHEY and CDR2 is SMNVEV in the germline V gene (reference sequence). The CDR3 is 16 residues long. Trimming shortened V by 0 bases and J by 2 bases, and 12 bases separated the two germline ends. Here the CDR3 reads CASSLSVRGVTDTQYF. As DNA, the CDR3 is TGTGCCAGCAGTTTATCTGTGCGGGGTGTCACAGATACGCAGTATTTT.

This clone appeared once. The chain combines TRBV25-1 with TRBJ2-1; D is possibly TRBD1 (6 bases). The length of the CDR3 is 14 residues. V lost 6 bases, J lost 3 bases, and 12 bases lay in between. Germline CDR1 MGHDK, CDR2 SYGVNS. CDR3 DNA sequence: TGTGCCAGCAGCCACTCGACAGGCTACAATGAGCAGTTCTTC. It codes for CASSHSTGYNEQFF.

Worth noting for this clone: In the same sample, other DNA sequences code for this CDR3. The CDR3 loop is CASSETGDQPQHF. CDR3 DNA: TGTGCCAGCAGTGAGACAGGGGACCAGCCCCAGCATTTT. The chain recombines TRBV2 with TRBJ1-5, with TRBD1 matching over 8 bases. The CDR3 covers 13 residues. J was trimmed by 7 bases and V by 3 bases; bases with no gene match: 2. Germline CDR1 and CDR2: SNHLY and FYNNEI.

CDR3 amino acids: CASSPGDLNYGYTF. For the CDR3, the DNA is TGTGCCAGCAGCCCAGGGGACCTCAACTATGGCTACACCTTC. V usage is TRBV7-3 and J usage is TRBJ1-2; D perhaps matches TRBD1 (6 bases). Trimming left V 5 bases short and J 2 bases short, with 12 bases between. Germline values: CDR1 SGHTA, CDR2 FQGTGA. The CDR3 runs to 14 residues.

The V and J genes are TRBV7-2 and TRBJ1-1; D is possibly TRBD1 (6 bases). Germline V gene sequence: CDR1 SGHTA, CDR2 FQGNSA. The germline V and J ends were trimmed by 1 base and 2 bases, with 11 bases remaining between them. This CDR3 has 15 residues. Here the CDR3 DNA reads TGTGCCAGCAGCTTAGACAGGGTGACAAACACTGAAGCTTTCTTT. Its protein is CASSLDRVTNTEAFF.

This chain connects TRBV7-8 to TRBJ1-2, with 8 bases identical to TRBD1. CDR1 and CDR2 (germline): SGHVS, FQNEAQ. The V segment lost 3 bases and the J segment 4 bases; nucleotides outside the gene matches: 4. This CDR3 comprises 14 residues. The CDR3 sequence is CASSFTTGVYGYTF. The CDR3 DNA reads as TGTGCCAGCAGCTTCACGACAGGGGTCTATGGCTACACCTTC.

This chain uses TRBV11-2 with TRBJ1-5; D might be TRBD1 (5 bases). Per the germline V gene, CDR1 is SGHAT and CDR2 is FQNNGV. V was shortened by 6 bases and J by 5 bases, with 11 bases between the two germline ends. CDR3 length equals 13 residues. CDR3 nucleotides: TGTGCCAGCAGTCTCGACAGAGATCAGCCCCAGCATTTT. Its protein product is CASSLDRDQPQHF.